This T cell receptor beta chain was documented in a study of blood T cell repertoires in COVID-19. Study context: The origin of the acute and convalescent COVID-19 samples was the United States, Italy and Spain.

Donors were grouped by their self-reported clinical history. Some clones are missing from TCRdb's copy, which holds only in-frame ones; the method was immunoSEQ multiplex PCR. The repertoire has 270,000 or so clones, about nine tenths of them found once; the top ten carry 0.95% to 1.5%. From germline, CDR1 is ENHRY and CDR2 SYGVKD. V lost 4 bases and J lost 3; bases outside the gene matches: 6. This CDR3 comprises 15 residues. The clonotype originates from a woman in her thirties or forties with acute COVID-19. The sample comprised PBMCs or T cells enriched from blood (not recorded which). The J gene is TRBJ1-1, the V gene TRBV10-3; 9 nucleotides align to TRBD1. In DNA form, the CDR3 reads TGTGCCATCAGTGCACAGGGGGCTGGGGACACTGAAGCTTTCTTT. Its protein is CAISAQGAGDTEAFF.